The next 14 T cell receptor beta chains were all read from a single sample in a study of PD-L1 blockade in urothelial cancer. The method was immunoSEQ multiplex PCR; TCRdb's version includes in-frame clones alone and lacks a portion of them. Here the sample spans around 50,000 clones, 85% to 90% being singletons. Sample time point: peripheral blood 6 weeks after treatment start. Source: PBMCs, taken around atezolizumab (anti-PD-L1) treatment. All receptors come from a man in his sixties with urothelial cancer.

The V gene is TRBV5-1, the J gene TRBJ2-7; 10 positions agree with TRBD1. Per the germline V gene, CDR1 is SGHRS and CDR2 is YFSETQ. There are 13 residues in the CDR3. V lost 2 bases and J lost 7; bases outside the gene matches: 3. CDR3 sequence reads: CASSFDRGREQYF. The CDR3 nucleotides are TGCGCCAGCAGCTTTGACAGGGGGCGGGAGCAGTACTTC.

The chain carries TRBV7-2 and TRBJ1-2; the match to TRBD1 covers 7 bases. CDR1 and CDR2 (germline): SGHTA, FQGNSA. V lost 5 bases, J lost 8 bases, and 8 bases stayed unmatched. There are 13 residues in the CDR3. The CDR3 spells CASSPDRSAGYTF. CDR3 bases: TGTGCCAGCAGCCCGGACAGGTCGGCCGGCTACACCTTC.

The CDR3 DNA reads TGTGCCAGCAGCGGCGGGGCGAGAGCAGATACGCAGTATTTT. Translating gives CASSGGARADTQYF. The chain carries TRBV7-9 and TRBJ2-3, with D possibly being TRBD2 (6 bases). The length of the CDR3 is 14 residues. Germline V CDR1 and CDR2: SEHNR, FQNEAQ (reference sequence). Trimming cost V 5 bases and J 4 bases, with 13 bases left between them.

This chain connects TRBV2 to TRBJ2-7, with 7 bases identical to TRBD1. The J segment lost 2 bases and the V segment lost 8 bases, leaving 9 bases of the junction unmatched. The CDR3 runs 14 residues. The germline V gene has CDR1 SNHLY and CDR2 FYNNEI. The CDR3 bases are TGTGCCAGCCGCCCCCAGACAGGGACCTACGAGCAGTACTTC. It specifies CASRPQTGTYEQYF. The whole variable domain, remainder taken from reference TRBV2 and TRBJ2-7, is EPEVTQTPSHQVTQMGQEVILRCVPISNHLYFYWYRQILGQKVEFLVSFYNNEISEKSEIFDDQFSVERPDGSNFTLKIRSTKLEDSAMYFCASRPQTGTYEQYFGPGTRLTVT.

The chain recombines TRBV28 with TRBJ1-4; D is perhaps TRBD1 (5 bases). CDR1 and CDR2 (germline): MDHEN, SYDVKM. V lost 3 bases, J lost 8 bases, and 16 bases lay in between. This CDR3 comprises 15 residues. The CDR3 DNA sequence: TGTGCCAGCAGTTTGGCGGGGCAGGGCGGCGAAAAACTGTTTTTT. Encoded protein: CASSLAGQGGEKLFF.

The CDR3 region is CASSQRSLNTEAFF. CDR3 sequence (DNA): TGTGCCAGCAGCCAACGAAGCCTGAACACTGAAGCTTTCTTT. The genes are TRBV14 and TRBJ1-1; no definite D call. Trimming pared 2 bases from V and 0 bases from J, leaving 7 bases between. The germline gives CDR1 SGHDN, CDR2 FVKESK. The CDR3 consists of 14 residues.

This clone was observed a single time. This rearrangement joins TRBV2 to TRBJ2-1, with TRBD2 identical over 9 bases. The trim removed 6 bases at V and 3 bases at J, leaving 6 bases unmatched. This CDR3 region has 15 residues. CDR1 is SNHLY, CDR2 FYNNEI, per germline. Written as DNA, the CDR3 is TGTGCCAGCAGACTAAGACTAGCGGACTACAATGAGCAGTTCTTC. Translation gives CASRLRLADYNEQFF.

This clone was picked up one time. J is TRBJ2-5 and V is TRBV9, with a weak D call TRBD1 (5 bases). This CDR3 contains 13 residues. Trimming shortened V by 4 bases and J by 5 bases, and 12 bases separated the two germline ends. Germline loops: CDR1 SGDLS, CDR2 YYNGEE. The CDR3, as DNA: TGTGCCAGCAGCTTCCCTGGGGCGGAGACCCAGTACTTC. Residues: CASSFPGAETQYF. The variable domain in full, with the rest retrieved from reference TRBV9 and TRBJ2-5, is DSGVTQTPKHLITATGQRVTLRCSPRSGDLSVYWYQQSLDQGLQFLIQYYNGEERAKGNILERFSAQQFPDLHSELNLSSLELGDSALYFCASSFPGAETQYFGPGTRLLVL.

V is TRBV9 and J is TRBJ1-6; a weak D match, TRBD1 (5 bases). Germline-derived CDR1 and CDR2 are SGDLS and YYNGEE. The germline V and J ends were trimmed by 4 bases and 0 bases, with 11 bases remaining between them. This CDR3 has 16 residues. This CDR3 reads CASSQGGDSYNSPLHF. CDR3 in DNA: TGTGCCAGCAGCCAAGGAGGGGACTCCTATAATTCACCCCTCCACTTT. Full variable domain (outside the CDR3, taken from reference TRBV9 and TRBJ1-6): DSGVTQTPKHLITATGQRVTLRCSPRSGDLSVYWYQQSLDQGLQFLIQYYNGEERAKGNILERFSAQQFPDLHSELNLSSLELGDSALYFCASSQGGDSYNSPLHFGNGTRLTVT.

The chain's CDR3 is CASSLGSSGGTQYF. As DNA, the CDR3 is TGTGCCAGCAGCTTAGGCTCTTCAGGGGGTACGCAGTATTTT. The rearrangement joins TRBV7-6 to TRBJ2-3; 7 nucleotides agree with TRBD1. CDR3 length: 14 residues. J lost 8 bases, V lost 1 base, and 6 bases had no gene match. CDR1 is SGHVS and CDR2 is FNYEAQ in the germline V gene.

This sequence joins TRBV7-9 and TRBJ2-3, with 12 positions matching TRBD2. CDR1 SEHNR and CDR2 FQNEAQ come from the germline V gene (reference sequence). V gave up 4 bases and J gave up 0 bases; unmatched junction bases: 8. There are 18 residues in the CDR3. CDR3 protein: CASSSPSGGALSTDTQYF. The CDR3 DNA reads TGTGCCAGCAGCTCTCCTAGCGGGGGGGCCCTTAGCACAGATACGCAGTATTTT.

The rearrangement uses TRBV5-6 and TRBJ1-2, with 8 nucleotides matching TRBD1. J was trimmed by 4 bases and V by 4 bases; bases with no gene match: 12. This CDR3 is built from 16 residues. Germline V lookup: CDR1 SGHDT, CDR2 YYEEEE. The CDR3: CASSKARDRLTYGYTF. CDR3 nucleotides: TGTGCCAGCAGCAAGGCACGGGACAGGTTGACCTATGGCTACACCTTC.

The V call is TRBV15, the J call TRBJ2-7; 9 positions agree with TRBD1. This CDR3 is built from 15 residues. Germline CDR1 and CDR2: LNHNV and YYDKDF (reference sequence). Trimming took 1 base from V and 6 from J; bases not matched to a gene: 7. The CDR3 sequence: CATSRGGDRASEQYF. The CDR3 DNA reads TGTGCCACCAGCAGAGGGGGGGACAGGGCGAGCGAGCAGTACTTC.

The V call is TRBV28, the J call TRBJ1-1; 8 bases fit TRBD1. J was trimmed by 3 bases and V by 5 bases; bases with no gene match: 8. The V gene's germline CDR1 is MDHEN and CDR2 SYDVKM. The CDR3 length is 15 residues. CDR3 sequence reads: CASSTRQGLYTEAFF. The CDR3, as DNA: TGTGCCAGCAGTACACGACAGGGGCTTTACACTGAAGCTTTCTTT.